This T cell receptor (beta chain) stems from a study of blood T cell repertoires in COVID-19. Study details: PBMCs, B-cell-depleted T cells, or T cells provided the cDNA or gDNA that made up the material.

Authors' data handling: Amplification of reference gene primers provided the estimated nucleated cell counts. The method was immunoSEQ multiplex PCR; TCRdb's version includes in-frame clones alone and lacks a portion of them. The V and J calls and clone size come from that table; D and trimming were worked out from the DNA. Of about 380,000 clones detected, about 88% appear once; the ten largest clones hold approximately 3.1%. Assignments of participants to cohorts depended upon their own reported clinical history. Trimming shortened V by 4 bases and J by 5 bases, and 15 bases separated the two germline ends. CDR3 length: 14 residues. Germline V gene lookup returns CDR1 SGHRS and CDR2 YFSETQ.

Specimen: PBMCs or T cells enriched from blood (not recorded which). The origin of this receptor is a young woman who had recovered from COVID-19. The rearrangement uses TRBV5-1 and TRBJ2-5; D is perhaps TRBD2 (5 bases). The CDR3 DNA reads TGCGCCAGCAGCCAGGCCGCGGAGGTGGAGACCCAGTACTTC. Protein product: CASSQAAEVETQYF.